Detailed here is one T cell receptor (beta chain). The sample comes from a study of blood T cell repertoires in COVID-19. Study context: The cDNA or gDNA used as material had been derived from T cells, B-cell-depleted T cells, or PBMCs.

Original analysis: Amplified reference gene primers provided the basis for estimating nucleated cell counts. Produced via immunoSEQ multiplex PCR; TCRdb's table is partial and in-frame only. V and J calls and clone size are as listed in that table; D and trimming were resolved from the DNA. This table holds about 280,000 clones, 75% to 90% found once. The CDR3 is made up of 13 amino acids. Trimming removed 7 bases at V and 1 base at J, with 8 bases between. The V gene's germline CDR1 is LGHDT and CDR2 YNNKEL (reference sequence). The sequence derives from a man aged 40-50 years with acute or convalescent COVID-19. Sequencing input: peripheral blood. This chain connects TRBV3-1 (or the pseudogene TRBV3-2) to TRBJ2-1; D possibly corresponds to TRBD1 (6 bases). This CDR3 reads CASTRGSYNEQFF. CDR3 DNA: TGTGCCAGCACCAGGGGATCCTACAATGAGCAGTTCTTC.